This is a list of T cell receptor beta chains from one sample in a study of response to subunit inactivated influenza vaccine. Each CDR3 protein is one row after TCRdb ran MiXCR on the RT-PCR reads. The repertoire consists of 300,000 to 350,000 distinct CDR3 sequences, with around 22% occurring once and the leading ten covering around 10%. The material was PBMCs from blood, obtained 21 months after vaccination. Receptors were obtained from a man aged 45-69 years who received an inactivated influenza vaccine. CDR3s include the opening cysteine and the closing phenylalanine or tryptophan. A D gene is named only where the DNA matches it firmly. A row's size may be missing; if present it is once, few, many or a size class.

>.|TRBJ1-1|TRBV2|TRBD1
CASAGTGPRNTEAFF
TGTGCCAGCGCAGGGACAGGGCCCAGGAACACTGAAGCTTTCTTT
>few|TRBJ1-5|TRBV24-1|.
CATSDFLQGDNQPQHF
TGTGCCACCAGTGATTTTCTTCAGGGAGACAATCAGCCCCAGCATTTT
>few|TRBJ1-2|TRBV20-1|TRBD1
CSAYRDRGRFYGYTF
TGCAGTGCCTACCGGGACAGGGGTCGATTCTATGGCTACACCTTC
>few|TRBJ1-1|TRBV12-3/TRBV12-4|TRBD1
CATGQGGSMNTEAFF
TGTGCGACCGGGCAGGGGGGCTCGATGAACACTGAAGCTTTCTTT
>.|TRBJ2-6|TRBV28|.
CASSFYSRQLISSGANVLTF
TGTGCCAGCAGTTTTTATTCCAGGCAGTTGATTAGCTCTGGGGCCAACGTCCTGACTTTC
>few|TRBJ2-7|TRBV28|.
CASSLLGGVYRQYF
TGTGCCAGCAGTTTATTGGGGGGAGTCTACAGGCAGTACTTC
>few|TRBJ2-2|TRBV7-2|.
CASSVERGGTGELFF
TGTGCCAGCAGCGTCGAAAGAGGCGGTACCGGGGAGCTGTTTTTT
>.|TRBJ1-5|TRBV2|.
CASSDQRAQPQHF
TGTGCCAGCAGTGACCAAAGGGCTCAGCCCCAGCATTTT
>few|TRBJ2-7|TRBV7-9|.
CASSLVTSHEQYF
TGTGCCAGCAGCTTAGTTACCAGCCACGAGCAGTACTTC
>few|TRBJ2-1|TRBV7-7|TRBD1
CASSQDRALEQFF
TGTGCCAGCAGCCAGGACAGGGCGCTGGAGCAGTTCTTC
>few|TRBJ1-6|TRBV5-1|TRBD1
CASSSGQGAWSPLHF
TGCGCCAGCAGCTCCGGACAGGGGGCTTGGTCACCCCTCCACTTT
>.|TRBJ2-1|TRBV6-1|.
CASRPGYGGNEQFF
TGTGCCAGCAGGCCAGGGTATGGAGGCAATGAGCAGTTCTTC
>few|TRBJ1-1|TRBV15|TRBD1
CATSRGGDRGRRGTEAFF
TGTGCCACCAGCAGAGGGGGGGACAGGGGGCGCCGAGGCACTGAAGCTTTCTTT
>many|TRBJ1-5|TRBV18|TRBD1
CASSPGTGNQPQHF
TGTGCCAGCAGCCCCGGGACAGGGAATCAGCCCCAGCATTTT
>few|TRBJ2-2|TRBV29-1|.
CSVTVSANTGELFF
TGCAGCGTTACAGTGTCAGCGAACACCGGGGAGCTGTTTTTT
>many|TRBJ1-4|TRBV11-3|.
CASSHYATVRGEKLFF
TGTGCCAGCAGCCATTACGCGACGGTCAGAGGAGAAAAACTGTTTTTT
>many|TRBJ1-6|TRBV20-1|.
CSARDLQGLSLNSPLHF
TGCAGTGCTAGAGATCTACAGGGACTATCTCTTAATTCACCCCTCCACTTT
>.|TRBJ2-3|TRBV6-6|.
CASSYSVGDTQYF
TGTGCCAGCAGTTACTCGGTGGGGGATACGCAGTATTTT
>few|TRBJ1-6|TRBV2|.
CASRTGRSSYNSPLHF
TGTGCCAGCAGGACGGGACGGAGCTCCTATAATTCACCCCTCCACTTT
>.|TRBJ1-1|TRBV10-3|TRBD1
CAIEKTGQRNEAFF
TGTGCCATCGAGAAGACAGGGCAAAGGAATGAAGCTTTCTTT
>.|TRBJ2-3|TRBV5-1|TRBD2
CASSRGLAGSADTQYF
TGCGCCAGCAGCCGGGGACTAGCGGGGTCGGCAGATACGCAGTATTTT
>once|TRBJ2-2|TRBV5-1|.
CASSLGQGVRHTGELFF
TGCGCCAGCAGCTTGGGGCAGGGCGTTCGACACACCGGGGAGCTGTTTTTT
>few|TRBJ2-1|TRBV5-6|TRBD2
CASTSTRGLADYNEQFF
TGTGCCAGCACTTCCACTAGGGGACTAGCGGACTACAATGAGCAGTTCTTC
>.|TRBJ2-4|TRBV12-3/TRBV12-4|TRBD1
CASSFGQGVNIQYF
TGTGCCAGCAGTTTTGGGCAGGGGGTGAACATTCAGTACTTC
>many|TRBJ1-1|TRBV7-2|.
CASSTTGNTEAFF
TGTGCCAGCAGCACGACAGGGAACACTGAAGCTTTCTTT
>.|TRBJ1-1|TRBV29-1|.
CSVGKSLNTEAFF
TGCAGCGTTGGGAAAAGTCTGAACACTGAAGCTTTCTTT
>many|TRBJ1-5|TRBV5-5|.
CASSLGLYNQPQHF
TGTGCCAGCAGCTTGGGACTTTACAATCAGCCCCAGCATTTT
>.|TRBJ2-1|TRBV7-8|.
CASSLFADEQFF
TGTGCCAGCAGCTTATTCGCCGATGAGCAGTTCTTC
>.|TRBJ1-4|TRBV4-3|TRBD1
CASSQGQGEEKLFF
TGCGCCAGCAGCCAGGGACAGGGGGAAGAAAAACTGTTTTTT
>.|TRBJ1-2|TRBV7-9|.
CASSLGQWGYTF
TGTGCCAGCAGCTTGGGACAATGGGGCTACACCTTC
>many|TRBJ1-1|TRBV5-1|TRBD1
CASTRQGNTEAFF
TGCGCCAGCACGAGACAGGGGAACACTGAAGCTTTCTTT
>few|TRBJ1-2|TRBV28|.
CASCLRQNYGYTF
TGTGCCAGCTGCTTAAGGCAGAACTATGGCTACACCTTC
>few|TRBJ2-7|TRBV12-3/TRBV12-4|.
CASSRTESPYEQYF
TGTGCCAGCAGCCGGACAGAGAGCCCCTACGAGCAGTACTTC
>few|TRBJ1-6|TRBV7-2|.
CASSLNNQGNSPLHF
TGTGCCAGCAGCCTGAACAACCAGGGGAATTCACCCCTCCACTTT
>.|TRBJ2-2|TRBV29-1|.
CSVVDTGELFF
TGCAGCGTTGTGGATACCGGGGAGCTGTTTTTT
>.|TRBJ2-1|TRBV11-2|.
CASSLERGYNEQFF
TGTGCCAGCAGCTTAGAACGGGGGTACAATGAGCAGTTCTTC
>.|TRBJ2-7|TRBV10-2|.
CASSPDHYEQYF
TGCGCCAGCAGCCCGGACCACTACGAGCAGTACTTC
>many|TRBJ2-7|TRBV11-2|TRBD1
CASSLGTGTYEQYF
TGTGCCAGCAGCTTAGGGACAGGGACCTACGAGCAGTACTTC
>few|TRBJ1-2|TRBV10-3|.
CAISESIDTTNYGYTF
TGTGCCATCAGTGAGTCAATTGACACGACTAACTATGGCTACACCTTC
>many|TRBJ2-2|TRBV28|.
CASSRNTGELFF
TGTGCCAGCAGTAGAAACACCGGGGAGCTGTTTTTT
>few|TRBJ2-7|TRBV4-1|.
CASSQGDRFSYEQYF
TGCGCCAGCAGCCAAGGAGACAGGTTCTCCTACGAGCAGTACTTC
>many|TRBJ1-1|TRBV7-9|.
CASSLSSQGEAFF
TGTGCCAGCAGCTTATCTTCACAGGGTGAAGCTTTCTTT
>.|TRBJ1-3|TRBV2|.
CASRGLSGNTIYF
TGTGCCAGCAGAGGGTTGTCTGGAAACACCATATATTTT
>many|TRBJ1-1|TRBV12-3/TRBV12-4|.
CASSPSGSTEAFF
TGTGCCAGCAGTCCCTCAGGGTCCACTGAAGCTTTCTTT
>.|TRBJ2-3|TRBV6-1|TRBD1
CASTNSRDRGTDTQYF
TGTGCCAGCACCAATTCCCGGGACAGGGGGACAGATACGCAGTATTTT
>few|TRBJ1-1|TRBV28|TRBD1
CATARGQITEAFF
TGTGCCACCGCAAGGGGACAGATCACTGAAGCTTTCTTT